Below, 21 T cell receptor beta chains from the same sample are listed, as sequenced in a study of CXCR3-negative and CXCR3-positive naive CD8 T cells. Carrying UMI labels, the TRB cDNA libraries were prepared through 5' RACE. TCRdb reprocessed the 5' RACE reads, with one entry per CDR3 protein and no DNA. This repertoire includes some 130,000 distinct CDR3 sequences. The sequenced sample consisted of naive CXCR3- CD8+ T cells from blood. Subset given: CD45RO-CCR7+CD27+CD95- naive CD8+ T cells lacking CXCR3 (TNR3-). The origin of the receptors is a human donor in good health. Some clones in this sample may be carry-over from other donors' samples.

CDR3 sequence: CASSQGGGNEQFF. The chain carries TRBV4-1 and TRBJ2-1; as DNA is missing, the TRBD2 call by TCRdb cannot be tested. The CDR3 contains 13 residues. Germline lookup yields CDR1 MGHRA and CDR2 YSYEKL.

The chain has TRBV11-2 and TRBJ2-7; lacking DNA, the TRBD1 call made by TCRdb goes unchecked. This CDR3 has 15 amino acids. The germline V gene has CDR1 SGHAT and CDR2 FQNNGV. Here the CDR3 reads CASSSPWTGFYEQYF.

The CDR3 spells CSVEGASRTGELFF. This chain links TRBV29-1 with TRBJ2-2. Germline V gene data show CDR1 as SQVTM and CDR2 as ANQGSEA. The CDR3 loop spans 14 amino acids.

This sequence joins TRBV19 and TRBJ2-1; without DNA, the TCRdb call of TRBD1 cannot be checked. This CDR3 region has 16 residues. CDR1 and CDR2 (germline): LNHDA, SQIVND (reference sequence). CDR3 region: CASSMGAGKIYNEQFF.

The chain links TRBV4-1 to TRBJ2-7; TCRdb reports TRBD2, a call that lacks DNA to check it against. In germline, CDR1 is MGHRA, CDR2 YSYEKL. This CDR3 has 14 amino acids. CDR3 sequence reads: CASSQGRGSYEQYF.

The chain couples TRBV29-1 to TRBJ1-6. The germline V gene has CDR1 SQVTM and CDR2 ANQGSEA. This CDR3 comprises 16 residues. The CDR3 spells CSVEEDLGSYNSPLHF.

The chain joins TRBV19 to TRBJ2-7. This CDR3 has 13 residues. CDR1 and CDR2 (germline): LNHDA, SQIVND (reference sequence). CDR3 amino acids: CASSIDLPSEQYF.

The chain recombines TRBV29-1 with TRBJ2-1; TCRdb outputs TRBD1, but without DNA this stays unchecked. Looked up from germline, CDR1 is SQVTM and CDR2 is ANQGSEA. CDR3 length: 19 amino acids. Here the CDR3 reads CSVEDQRPGPPPQGNEQFF.

The chain recombines TRBV2 with TRBJ2-5; TCRdb gives TRBD1 as the D gene, but with no DNA this cannot be confirmed. Germline lookup yields CDR1 SNHLY and CDR2 FYNNEI. The CDR3 is made up of 16 amino acids. The CDR3 protein is CASSKPWTGGVETQYF.

The rearrangement uses TRBV18 and TRBJ1-1; TCRdb proposes TRBD1, but this gene call is untestable without DNA. CDR3 size: 12 residues. CDR1 is KGHSH, CDR2 LQKENI, per germline. CDR3 amino acids: CASSPAGVVAFF.

The CDR3: CASSQDETSAAYNEQFF. This chain uses TRBV4-1 with TRBJ2-1; there is no DNA to check the TCRdb D call of TRBD2. This CDR3 is 17 amino acids long. Germline CDR1 is MGHRA and CDR2 is YSYEKL.

The rearrangement joins TRBV28 to TRBJ2-5. The CDR3 covers 13 residues. Germline CDR1 reads MDHEN; CDR2 reads SYDVKM. CDR3 sequence: CASSLVLAETQYF.

The J gene is TRBJ2-7, the V gene TRBV28; the TCRdb D gene call, TRBD1, has no DNA to confirm it. The V gene's germline CDR1 is MDHEN and CDR2 SYDVKM. The CDR3 extends over 16 amino acids. The CDR3 loop reads CASSFPRGPHPYEQYF. Looking up the rest from reference TRBV28 and TRBJ2-7 gives the full variable domain: DVKVTQSSRYLVKRTGEKVFLECVQDMDHENMFWYRQDPGLGLRLIYFSYDVKMKEKGDIPEGYSVSREKKERFSLILESASTNQTSMYLCASSFPRGPHPYEQYFGPGTRLTVT.

V and J are TRBV4-1 and TRBJ2-6; TCRdb reports TRBD1, a call that lacks DNA to check it against. This CDR3 region has 16 residues. Germline V gene data show CDR1 as MGHRA and CDR2 as YSYEKL. The CDR3 protein is CASSHPGTTGANVLTF.

The chain uses TRBV7-2 and TRBJ2-3; the D gene TCRdb calls, TRBD1, cannot be checked with no DNA. The CDR3 is 15 residues long. Per germline, CDR1 SGHTA and CDR2 FQGNSA. CDR3 in amino acids: CASSLGGAGADTQYF.

The chain links TRBV29-1 to TRBJ2-5; TCRdb names TRBD2, which stays unverified in the absence of DNA. This CDR3 contains 16 residues. Germline CDR1 SQVTM, CDR2 ANQGSEA. This CDR3 reads CSVQRLAGGLQETQYF.

V and J are TRBV4-1 and TRBJ1-5; the TCRdb call, TRBD1, lacks DNA for checking. The length of the CDR3 is 16 residues. Germline CDR1 and CDR2: MGHRA and YSYEKL. The CDR3 spells CASSQEDLQGHQPQHF.

The chain links TRBV28 to TRBJ2-2. The germline V gene encodes CDR1 MDHEN and CDR2 SYDVKM. The CDR3 covers 16 residues. The CDR3 protein is CASSLDQTTNTGELFF. The full variable domain, completed using reference TRBV28 and TRBJ2-2, is DVKVTQSSRYLVKRTGEKVFLECVQDMDHENMFWYRQDPGLGLRLIYFSYDVKMKEKGDIPEGYSVSREKKERFSLILESASTNQTSMYLCASSLDQTTNTGELFFGEGSRLTVL.

The V and J genes are TRBV28 and TRBJ2-7; the D call from TCRdb, TRBD2, cannot be confirmed without DNA. The CDR3 spans 16 residues. Germline V CDR1 and CDR2: MDHEN, SYDVKM. CDR3 sequence: CASSGQFLETTFEQYF.

The V and J genes are TRBV27 and TRBJ2-3; TCRdb names TRBD1, which stays unverified in the absence of DNA. The CDR3 runs to 11 residues. The V gene's germline CDR1 is MNHEY and CDR2 SMNVEV (reference sequence). The CDR3 is CASSTGDTQYF.

The chain uses TRBV12-5 and TRBJ2-7; TCRdb proposes TRBD1, but this gene call is untestable without DNA. CDR1 is LGHNT and CDR2 is FRNRAP in the germline V gene. CDR3 size: 15 residues. This CDR3 is CASAPPQGMAGEQYF.